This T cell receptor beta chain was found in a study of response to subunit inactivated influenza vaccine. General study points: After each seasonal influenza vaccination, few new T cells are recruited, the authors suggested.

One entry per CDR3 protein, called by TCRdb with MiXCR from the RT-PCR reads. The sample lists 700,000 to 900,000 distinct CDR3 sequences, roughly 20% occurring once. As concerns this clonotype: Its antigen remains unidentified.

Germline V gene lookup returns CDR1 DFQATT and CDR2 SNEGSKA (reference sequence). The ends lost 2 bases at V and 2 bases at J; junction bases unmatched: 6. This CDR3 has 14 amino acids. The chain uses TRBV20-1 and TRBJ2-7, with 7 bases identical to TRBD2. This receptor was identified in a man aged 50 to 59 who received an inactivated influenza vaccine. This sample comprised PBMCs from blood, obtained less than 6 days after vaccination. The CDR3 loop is CSARFGGLTYEQYF. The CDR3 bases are TGCAGTGCTAGATTTGGGGGACTAACCTACGAGCAGTACTTC.